The TCR beta chain under discussion was sequenced for a study of T cell changes during pregnancy in multiple sclerosis. Sequencing used immunoSEQ multiplex PCR; TCRdb keeps in-frame clones, though not all of them. The sample includes 45,000 or so clones, about 91% of them seen just once. This CDR3 is 14 amino acids long. Germline values: CDR1 MNHEY, CDR2 SVGAGI. V dropped 5 bases and J dropped 0 bases, with 9 bases sitting between them. This TCR was sampled from a female donor with multiple sclerosis, enrolled in a pregnancy study. V and J are TRBV6-5 and TRBJ2-3; perhaps TRBD1 as D (5 bases). This specimen was CD8+ T cells from peripheral blood mononuclear cells, taken after pregnancy. CDR3 in DNA: TGTGCCAGCAGTAATCGACAGAGCACAGATACGCAGTATTTT. Its translation: CASSNRQSTDTQYF.